This TCR beta chain was profiled in a study of blood T cells in healthy people across ages. Between the trimmed V and J ends, which lost 4 bases and 5 bases, there was a span of 14 bases. CDR1 and CDR2 from the germline V gene are SGHTA and FQGNSA. The CDR3 totals 15 residues. Next came a second PCR, run for roughly 6 to 11 cycles, which used a sample-barcoded 5' primer along with a J-beta primer mix. Template switching added a 12-random-nucleotide identifier to every cDNA molecule. TCRdb reprocessed the 5' RACE reads with MiXCR, giving one entry per CDR3 protein. In the table there are 900,000 to 950,000 distinct CDR3 sequences, 25% to 35% of which are singletons. Isolated PBMCs totaled at least 6 million in each sample. These data also formed part of another study, on T cells of mothers and their children. That source reports: RNA that had been extracted went wholly into cDNA synthesis, at 1.5 ug per 15 ul.

The sequence was collected from a woman aged 35 to 49 in good health. This sequence joins TRBV7-2 and TRBJ1-4; the D gene is possibly TRBD1 (6 bases). Sequenced sample: blood. Here the CDR3 DNA reads TGTGCCAGCAGCTCACAGGGTGTGGGGAATGAAAAACTGTTTTTT. Protein sequence: CASSSQGVGNEKLFF.